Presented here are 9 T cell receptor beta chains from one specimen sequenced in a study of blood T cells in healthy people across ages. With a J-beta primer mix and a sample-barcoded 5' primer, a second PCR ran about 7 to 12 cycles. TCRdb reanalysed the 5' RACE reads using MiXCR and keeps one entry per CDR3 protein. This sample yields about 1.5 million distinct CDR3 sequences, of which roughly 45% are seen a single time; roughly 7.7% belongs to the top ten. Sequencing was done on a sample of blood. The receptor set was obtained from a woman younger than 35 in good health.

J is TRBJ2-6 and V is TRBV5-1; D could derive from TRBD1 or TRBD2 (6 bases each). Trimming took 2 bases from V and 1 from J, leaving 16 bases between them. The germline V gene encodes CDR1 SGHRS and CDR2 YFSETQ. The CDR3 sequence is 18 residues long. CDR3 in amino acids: CASSFHGGLESGANVLTF. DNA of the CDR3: TGCGCCAGCAGCTTCCATGGGGGGCTGGAATCTGGGGCCAACGTCCTGACTTTC.

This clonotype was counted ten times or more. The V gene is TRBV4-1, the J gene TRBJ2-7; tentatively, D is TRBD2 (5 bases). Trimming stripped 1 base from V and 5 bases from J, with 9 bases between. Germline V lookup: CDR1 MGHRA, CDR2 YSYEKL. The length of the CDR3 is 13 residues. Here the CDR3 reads CASSQGAGNEQYF. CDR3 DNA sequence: TGCGCCAGCAGCCAAGGTGCCGGGAACGAGCAGTACTTC.

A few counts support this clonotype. The CDR3 DNA is TGTGCCAGCAGTGAAGCGAGTGCCGAGGGCTATGGCTACACCTTC. Amino acids: CASSEASAEGYGYTF. The J gene is TRBJ1-2, the V gene TRBV6-1; D is ambiguous. V was clipped by 0 bases and J by 4 bases, with 12 bases between them. The CDR3 spans 15 residues. The germline CDR1 and CDR2 sequences are MNHNS and SASEGT.

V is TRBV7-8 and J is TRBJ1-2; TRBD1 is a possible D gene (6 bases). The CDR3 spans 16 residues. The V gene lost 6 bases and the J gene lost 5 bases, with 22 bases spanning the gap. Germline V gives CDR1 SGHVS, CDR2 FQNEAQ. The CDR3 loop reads CASSRGASGEFYGYTF. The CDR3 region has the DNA TGTGCCAGCAGTCGCGGAGCTTCAGGGGAGTTTTATGGCTACACCTTC.

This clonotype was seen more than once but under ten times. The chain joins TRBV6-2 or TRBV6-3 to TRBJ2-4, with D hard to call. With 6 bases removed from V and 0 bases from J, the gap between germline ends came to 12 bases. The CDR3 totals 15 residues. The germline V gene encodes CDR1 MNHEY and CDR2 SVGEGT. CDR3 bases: TGTGCCAGCAGACAGACCGCGGCAGCCAAAAACATTCAGTACTTC. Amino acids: CASRQTAAAKNIQYF.

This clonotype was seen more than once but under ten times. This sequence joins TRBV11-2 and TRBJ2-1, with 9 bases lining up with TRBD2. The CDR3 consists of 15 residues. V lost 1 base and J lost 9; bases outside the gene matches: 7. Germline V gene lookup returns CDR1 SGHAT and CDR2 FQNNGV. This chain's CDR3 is CASSLVAGGPFEQFF. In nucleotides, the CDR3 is TGTGCCAGCAGCTTAGTCGCGGGAGGGCCTTTTGAGCAGTTCTTC.

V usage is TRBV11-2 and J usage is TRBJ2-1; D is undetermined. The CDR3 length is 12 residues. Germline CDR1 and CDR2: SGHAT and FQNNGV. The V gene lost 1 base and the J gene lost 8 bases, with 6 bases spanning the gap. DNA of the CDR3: TGTGCCAGCAGCTTAGCCCGTCATGAGCAGTTCTTC. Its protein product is CASSLARHEQFF.

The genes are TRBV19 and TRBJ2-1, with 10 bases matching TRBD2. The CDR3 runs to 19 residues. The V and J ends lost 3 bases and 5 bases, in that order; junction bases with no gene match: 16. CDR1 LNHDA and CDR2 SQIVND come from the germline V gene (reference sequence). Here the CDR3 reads CASSISLSSGGAGHNEQFF. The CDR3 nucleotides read TGTGCCAGTAGTATTTCCTTGAGCAGCGGGGGGGCCGGTCACAATGAGCAGTTCTTC.

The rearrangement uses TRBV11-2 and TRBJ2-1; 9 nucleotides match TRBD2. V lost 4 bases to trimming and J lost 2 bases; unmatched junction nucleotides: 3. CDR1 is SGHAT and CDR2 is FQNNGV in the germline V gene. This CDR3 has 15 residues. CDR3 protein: CASSSRLAAYNEQFF. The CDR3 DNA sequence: TGTGCCAGCAGCTCGAGACTAGCGGCCTACAATGAGCAGTTCTTC. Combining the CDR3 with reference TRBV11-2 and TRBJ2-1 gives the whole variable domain EAGVAQSPRYKIIEKRQSVAFWCNPISGHATLYWYQQILGQGPKLLIQFQNNGVVDDSQLPKDRFSAERLKGVDSTLKIQPAKLEDSAVYLCASSSRLAAYNEQFFGPGTRLTVL.